Shown below are 8 T cell receptor beta chains from a single sample sequenced in a study of blood T cell dynamics during melanoma immunotherapy (dated by TCRdb to 2020 to 2021). The full study reports these points: Among sorted CD8+ subsets, TIE cells showed the highest similarity to cfDNA CDR3 sequences and the highest clonality, suggesting active turnover with convergence on dominant clones.

What this sample's time point label stands for: pre-treatment baseline. Immune-effector (TIE) cells were defined as memory T cells with a CD3+ CD4- CD8+ CD45RA- CD45RO-high CD27- CCR7- phenotype. Library prep was done by the immunoSEQ multiplex PCR assay. TCRdb carries this immuneACCESS record with in-frame sequences only. Its versions omit some clonotypes, under half of them owing to an unresolved V gene in the studies checked, with the rest unexplained. For this sample the table gives about 740 clones, of which roughly four fifths were detected only once. Approximately 12% of the sample is held by the ten biggest clonotypes. Their antigens are not known. The sequencing used CD8+ T cells from blood, collected from a patient treated with checkpoint blockade. The meaning of the sample's cell subset or site label: immune-effector CD8+ memory T cells, CD45RO-high CCR7- CD27-. Receptors were obtained from a human donor with melanoma.

Written as DNA, the CDR3 is TGTGCCAGCAGCTTGGACGGGCCCTACGAGCAGTACTTC. The encoded protein is CASSLDGPYEQYF. The gene calls are TRBV5-4 and TRBJ2-5; no clear D gene. The J call may be in error: the DNA end matches TRBJ2-7 better. In germline, CDR1 is SGHNT, CDR2 YYREEE (reference sequence). The CDR3 loop spans 13 amino acids.

This chain connects TRBV7-4 to TRBJ2-7, with 8 nucleotides matching TRBD2. The CDR3 spans 15 residues. V lost 1 base to trimming and J lost 7 bases; unmatched junction nucleotides: 9. Germline loops: CDR1 SGHVT, CDR2 SQSDAQ. The CDR3 DNA reads TGTGCCAGCAGCTTAGGTTTTAGCGGGGTCTTTGAGCAGTACTTC. Its protein is CASSLGFSGVFEQYF.

This clone has more than one count but fewer than ten. This chain connects TRBV19 to TRBJ1-1; D unresolved. Germline CDR1 LNHDA, CDR2 SQIVND (reference sequence). The CDR3 spans 16 residues. V was clipped by 0 bases and J by 0 bases, with 11 bases between them. The CDR3 reads CASSIDEGTMNTEAFF. The CDR3 DNA is TGTGCCAGTAGTATAGATGAGGGCACAATGAACACTGAAGCTTTCTTT.

The gene calls are TRBV7-9 and TRBJ1-1; D is perhaps TRBD1 (5 bases). Germline V gene data show CDR1 as SEHNR and CDR2 as FQNEAQ (reference sequence). The CDR3 totals 13 residues. Trimming removed 6 bases at V and 6 bases at J, with 14 bases between. The CDR3 DNA follows: TGTGCCAGCAGTTCTCGGGACGCGGCTGAAGCTTTCTTT. This encodes CASSSRDAAEAFF.

The chain carries TRBV4-1 and TRBJ2-5; 11 nucleotides line up with TRBD2. V lost 0 bases to trimming and J lost 2 bases; unmatched junction nucleotides: 11. Germline values: CDR1 MGHRA, CDR2 YSYEKL. The CDR3 runs 19 residues. In DNA form, the CDR3 reads TGCGCCAGCAGCCAAGAGAGTAGCGGGAGGGCCAGTCGGCAAGAGACCCAGTACTTC. Its protein is CASSQESSGRASRQETQYF.

This clone was detected a few times. The CDR3 DNA reads TGTGCCAGCAGTTCGTGGACCCACACCGACGAGCAGTACTTC. Amino acid sequence: CASSSWTHTDEQYF. The chain employs TRBV6-1 and TRBJ2-7; D gene unclear. CDR3 length: 14 residues. Germline values: CDR1 MNHNS, CDR2 SASEGT. V lost 5 bases, J lost 5 bases, and 16 bases lay in between.

J is TRBJ2-5 and V is TRBV4-2; 8 bases map to TRBD2. This CDR3 comprises 15 residues. J gave up 10 bases and V 3 bases, and 13 bases lay outside the gene matches. Germline V lookup: CDR1 LGHNA, CDR2 YNFKEQ. The CDR3 nucleotides read TGTGCCAGCAGCCAGAGCGGGAGTACAAGCGGGGACCAGTACTTC. Amino acids: CASSQSGSTSGDQYF.

This clone was counted a single time. The chain carries TRBV5-4 and TRBJ2-7, with 9 positions matching TRBD1. V was pared by 5 bases and J by 2 bases, with 5 bases of the junction left unmatched. The germline CDR1 and CDR2 sequences are SGHNT and YYREEE (reference sequence). The CDR3 spans 14 residues. This CDR3 reads CASRPGQGPYEQYF. The DNA of the CDR3 is TGTGCCAGCAGGCCTGGACAGGGGCCCTACGAGCAGTACTTC. Based on the CDR3 plus reference TRBV5-4 and TRBJ2-7, the full variable domain is ETGVTQSPTHLIKTRGQQVTLRCSSQSGHNTVSWYQQALGQGPQFIFQYYREEENGRGNFPPRFSGLQFPNYSSELNVNALELDDSALYLCASRPGQGPYEQYFGPGTRLTVT.